These T cell receptor beta chains were read from a single sample in a study of regulatory T cells in long-lasting Graves disease. TCRdb re-derived calls from the multiplex PCR reads in MiXCR, one entry per CDR3 protein. The sample lists 350,000 to 500,000 distinct CDR3 sequences; 21% were seen once. This specimen was peripheral blood mononuclear cells (PBMCs), taken when the disease was refractory, from a patient treated with antithyroid drugs. These receptors originate from a female donor with Graves disease. The CDR3 runs from the conserved cysteine through the conserved F or W. Each record gives: CDR3 DNA, CDR3 protein, clone size, V gene, J gene, D gene. A D gene is named only where the DNA matches it firmly. Where a row states a size, it is once, few, many or the class of an expanded clone; other rows omit it.

TGTGCCAGCAGCTTAAAGGGGACGCGCTCCTACAATGAGCAGTTCTTC	CASSLKGTRSYNEQFF	.	TRBV7-9	TRBJ2-1	.
TGTGCCAGCAGTAGGACGGGTTGGGTCGGGGAGCTGTTTTTT	CASSRTGWVGELFF	few	TRBV6-1	TRBJ2-2	.
TGTGCCAGCAGCAGAGGAGAGGAAGAGACCCAGTACTTC	CASSRGEEETQYF	many	TRBV5-4	TRBJ2-5	.
TGTGCCAGCAGCCCGGCCCTAAGGTTCGCGCAGTATTTT	CASSPALRFAQYF	few	TRBV6-1	TRBJ2-3	.
TGTGCCAGCAGTTTAAGGGGGCGCACGGAGACCCAGTACTTC	CASSLRGRTETQYF	.	TRBV28	TRBJ2-5	TRBD1
TGCAGTGCTAGAGGCGGAGGTTTGGATACTGAAGCTTTCTTT	CSARGGGLDTEAFF	few	TRBV20-1	TRBJ1-1	.
TGTGCCAGCACTCTATCCGGACTAGCGGGAGTAGGGACCCAGTACTTC	CASTLSGLAGVGTQYF	.	TRBV6-1	TRBJ2-5	TRBD2
TGTGCCAGCAGCTTAAGACAGGGGTTTTTGTATGGCTACACCTTC	CASSLRQGFLYGYTF	.	TRBV7-2	TRBJ1-2	TRBD1
TGTGCCAGCGACCTGGCCTACGAGCAGTACTTC	CASDLAYEQYF	many	TRBV6-1	TRBJ2-7	.
TGTGCCAGCAGCGTAGACCCTAGCGAGAGAGAGACCCAGTACTTC	CASSVDPSERETQYF	.	TRBV9	TRBJ2-5	.
TGTGCCAGCGGTGGGACCGTCGACCATAATGAGCAGTTCTTC	CASGGTVDHNEQFF	.	TRBV6-2/TRBV6-3	TRBJ2-1	.
TGCAGCGTTGAAGTTGGCGGGCAGGGTAGTATCGGGGAGCTGTTTTTT	CSVEVGGQGSIGELFF	.	TRBV29-1	TRBJ2-2	.
TGTGCCAGCAGTTTATGGCAGGGGTATGGCTACACCTTC	CASSLWQGYGYTF	medium-sized	TRBV28	TRBJ1-2	.
TGTGCCAGCAGCTCGCTCGGACTAGCGGGGGACAATGAGCAGTTCTTC	CASSSLGLAGDNEQFF	few	TRBV7-9	TRBJ2-1	TRBD2
TGTGCCAGCGCCCGGGAGCCGCAGAGCACAGATACGCAGTATTTT	CASAREPQSTDTQYF	.	TRBV7-9	TRBJ2-3	.
TGTGCCAGCTCACCTACTGGGGTAGGGTCCTACGAGCAGTACTTC	CASSPTGVGSYEQYF	few	TRBV18	TRBJ2-7	.
TGTGCCAGCAGCAGAAACCCGGGACGGAGGAATCAGCCCCAGCATTTT	CASSRNPGRRNQPQHF	.	TRBV5-6	TRBJ1-5	.
TGCAGCGTTGAAGGGGAGAAGAAAGCTTTCTTT	CSVEGEKKAFF	.	TRBV29-1	TRBJ1-1	.
TGTGCCAGCAGTTCGACAGGGGGCAACAATCAGCCCCAGCATTTT	CASSSTGGNNQPQHF	.	TRBV12-3/TRBV12-4	TRBJ1-5	TRBD1
TGTGCCAGCAGCCAAGTCTGGGGGGCTGAAGCTTTCTTT	CASSQVWGAEAFF	many	TRBV3-1	TRBJ1-1	.
TGTGCCAGCAGCCCGGGGCGGGAGGGCCAGGTAGATACGCAGTATTTT	CASSPGREGQVDTQYF	.	TRBV13	TRBJ2-3	TRBD2
TGCGCCAGCAGCTCCCCGGCCGGGAACACCGGGGAGCTGTTTTTT	CASSSPAGNTGELFF	.	TRBV5-1	TRBJ2-2	.
TGTGCCAGCAGCCCGGGGACATTCTACGAGCAGTACTTC	CASSPGTFYEQYF	.	TRBV3-1	TRBJ2-7	.
TGCAGTGCTAGAGATTTTTTCGGGACTAGCGGGGCCTACGAGCAGTACTTC	CSARDFFGTSGAYEQYF	few	TRBV20-1	TRBJ2-7	TRBD2
TGTGCCATCAGTAACGACAGGGGCGGGGAGACCCAGTACTTC	CAISNDRGGETQYF	many	TRBV10-3	TRBJ2-5	TRBD1
TGTGCCAGCTCACCTACCGGGACAAAGAACACTGAAGCTTTCTTT	CASSPTGTKNTEAFF	.	TRBV18	TRBJ1-1	.
TGTGCCAGCAGTTCCTGGGGGCCGCCGGGATACGAGCAGTACTTC	CASSSWGPPGYEQYF	many	TRBV12-3/TRBV12-4	TRBJ2-7	.
TGTGCCAGCAGTCCCCAGCGGGGGGGATTGAAGTACTTC	CASSPQRGGLKYF	.	TRBV27	TRBJ2-7	TRBD2
TGTGCCAGCAGCTACCGGGACAGCCCCTACGAGCAGTACTTC	CASSYRDSPYEQYF	.	TRBV7-8	TRBJ2-7	TRBD1
TGTGCCATCAGTGATATGGACAGGGGTGCCACTGAAGCTTTCTTT	CAISDMDRGATEAFF	.	TRBV10-3	TRBJ1-1	TRBD1
TGCGCCAGCAGCCAAGAACCAGATAGGATACCCCAGCATTTT	CASSQEPDRIPQHF	few	TRBV4-1	TRBJ1-5	.
TGTGCCAGCAGCGTCGACACCGGCCATCAGCCCCAGCATTTT	CASSVDTGHQPQHF	.	TRBV6-1	TRBJ1-5	.
TGTGCCAGCAGTTACGGGGGAGGAGGAACCTACGAGCAGTACTTC	CASSYGGGGTYEQYF	many	TRBV12-3/TRBV12-4	TRBJ2-7	.
TGCAGTGCTAGAGAGGTGGGCAGGGAGGTTGTCCCGCCCCAGCATTTT	CSAREVGREVVPPQHF	.	TRBV20-1	TRBJ1-5	.
TGCGCCAGCAGCTTGGAGGGCGCAGACGCTAACTATGGCTACACCTTC	CASSLEGADANYGYTF	.	TRBV5-1	TRBJ1-2	.
TGTGCCAGCACCCCCTTCCAGACGGACTATGGCTACACCTTC	CASTPFQTDYGYTF	few	TRBV6-1	TRBJ1-2	.
TGTGCCAGCAGTCCCCCCGTCCCGGGACTAGCGGGAGGGCTTTTTTACGAGCAGTACTTC	CASSPPVPGLAGGLFYEQYF	many	TRBV27	TRBJ2-7	TRBD2
TGTGCCAGCAGTGAACAGGGAGGGGGCGTTCTAGAGACCCAGTACTTC	CASSEQGGGVLETQYF	many	TRBV2	TRBJ2-5	.
TGTGCCAGCAGTTCCTGTTGTCGCGGGGCCTACAATGAGCAGTTCTTC	CASSSCCRGAYNEQFF	.	TRBV28	TRBJ2-1	.
TGTGCCTGGAGCCGCGGACAGGGGATAACTGAAGCTTTCTTT	CAWSRGQGITEAFF	many	TRBV30	TRBJ1-1	TRBD1
TGTGCCAGCAGCTTGTATCTAGCGGGAGCCCTCGAGCAGTACTTC	CASSLYLAGALEQYF	few	TRBV5-6	TRBJ2-7	TRBD2
TGTGCCAGCAGGATACGACAGGGCCTGTTCTTC	CASRIRQGLFF	.	TRBV28	TRBJ2-1	TRBD1
TGCGCCAGCAGCCCAGTCTTGGGCAATGGCTACACCTTC	CASSPVLGNGYTF	.	TRBV4-1	TRBJ1-2	.
TGTGCCAGCAGCAAGGGACTAGCGGGAGAGATTTACAATGAGCAGTTCTTC	CASSKGLAGEIYNEQFF	few	TRBV7-8	TRBJ2-1	TRBD2